This T cell receptor beta chain was observed in a study of PD-L1 blockade in urothelial cancer. For the study at large: About nine tenths of the roughly 29 patients comprised males who had bladder-origin urothelial cancer. The number of prior chemotherapy regimens per patient was 0 to 3. General study findings and limits: It was durable-benefit patients whose tumor-associated blood clones expanded more at 3 weeks.

This CDR3 is built from 15 residues. V shed 3 bases and J 2 bases; nucleotides not matched to a gene: 6. CDR1 is MGHRA and CDR2 is YSYEKL in the germline V gene. About this clone itself: The antigen remains undetermined.

Measured with immunoSEQ multiplex PCR; TCRdb has only the in-frame clones, and not every one. Here the sample spans about 37,000 clones, under 90% being singletons. The chain combines TRBV4-1 with TRBJ1-2; TRBD1 agrees at 7 bases. This specimen was PBMCs, taken around atezolizumab (anti-PD-L1) treatment. This TCR was sampled from a man between 60 and 70 years old with urothelial cancer. The CDR3 bases are TGCGCCAGCAGCCAGTCACAGGGGCTAAACTATGGCTACACCTTC. Its protein product is CASSQSQGLNYGYTF.